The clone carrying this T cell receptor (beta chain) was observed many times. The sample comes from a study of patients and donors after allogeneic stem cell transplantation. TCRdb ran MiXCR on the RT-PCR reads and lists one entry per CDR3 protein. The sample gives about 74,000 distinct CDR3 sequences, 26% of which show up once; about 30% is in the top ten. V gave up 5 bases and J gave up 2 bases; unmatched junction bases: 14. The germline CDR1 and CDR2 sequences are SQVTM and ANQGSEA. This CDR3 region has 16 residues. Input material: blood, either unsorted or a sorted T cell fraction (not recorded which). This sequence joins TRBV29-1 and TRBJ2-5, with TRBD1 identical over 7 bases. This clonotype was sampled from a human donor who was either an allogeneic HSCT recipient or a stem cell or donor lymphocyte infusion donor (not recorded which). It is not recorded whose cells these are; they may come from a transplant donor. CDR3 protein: CSVSRAVGQTQETQYF. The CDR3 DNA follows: TGCAGCGTTTCCCGAGCTGTGGGACAGACTCAAGAGACCCAGTACTTC. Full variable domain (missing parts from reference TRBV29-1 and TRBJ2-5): SAVISQKPSRDICQRGTSLTIQCQVDSQVTMMFWYRQQPGQSLTLIATANQGSEATYESGFVIDKFPISRPNLTFSTLTVSNMSPEDSSIYLCSVSRAVGQTQETQYFGPGTRLLVL.